Following are 19 T cell receptor beta chains from one sample sequenced in a study of early T cells in non-severe SARS-CoV-2 infection (dated by TCRdb to about 2021). Receptor libraries were prepared by 5' RACE. The reads were generated on a NextSeq 500. The public reads were quality trimmed at Q25 with fastp and then assembled into clones with MiXCR by TCRdb, keeping productive beta chains. Rows with one shared CDR3 protein collapse into an entry with the most common genes and DNA. The sample table holds more than 85,000 distinct CDR3 sequences, of which roughly 15% were seen once. The top ten hold 1.3% of the sample. The sample was whole blood. The receptor set was obtained from an adult who was a healthcare worker with PCR-confirmed SARS-CoV-2 infection or an uninfected control (not recorded which).

The chain recombines TRBV27 with TRBJ2-7; 8 bases align to TRBD2. The V gene end was trimmed by 4 bases and the J gene end by 2 bases; junction bases not matched to a gene: 10. Germline loops: CDR1 MNHEY, CDR2 SMNVEV (reference sequence). This CDR3 has 16 residues. The CDR3 here is CASSSPSGGKTYEQYF. CDR3 sequence (DNA): TGTGCCAGCAGTTCCCCCAGCGGGGGAAAAACCTACGAGCAGTACTTC.

This clonotype has more than one count but fewer than ten. The rearrangement links TRBV20-1 to TRBJ1-5; 7 nucleotides align to TRBD1. The length of the CDR3 is 13 residues. With V trimmed by 6 bases and J by 5 bases, 7 bases remained unmatched. Per the germline V gene, CDR1 is DFQATT and CDR2 is SNEGSKA (reference sequence). The CDR3 spells CSAATGRDQPQHF. The CDR3 DNA reads TGCAGTGCCGCGACAGGGCGCGATCAGCCCCAGCATTTT.

This clonotype occurred a few times. The CDR3 bases are TGTGCCAGCACCTGGGAGGGTAAACTGTTTTTT. Amino acids: CASTWEGKLFF. The chain carries TRBV7-9 and TRBJ1-4; D uncertain. Trimming removed 7 bases from V and 11 bases from J, with 11 bases in between. The CDR3 loop spans 11 amino acids. Germline values: CDR1 SEHNR, CDR2 FQNEAQ (reference sequence).

The genes are TRBV7-2 and TRBJ2-1; D not resolved. Germline CDR1 is SGHTA and CDR2 is FQGNSA. The CDR3 runs 14 residues. The ends were cut back, 5 bases at V and 3 bases at J, with 11 bases in the middle. The CDR3 sequence: CASSKELNYNEQFF. The DNA of the CDR3 is TGTGCCAGCAGCAAGGAACTAAACTACAATGAGCAGTTCTTC.

The chain uses TRBV28 and TRBJ1-1, with TRBD1 as a possible D gene (5 bases). The germline CDR1 and CDR2 sequences are MDHEN and SYDVKM. CDR3 length equals 11 residues. The ends were cut back, 5 bases at V and 8 bases at J, with 9 bases in the middle. CDR3 protein: CASSPRQEAFF. CDR3 in DNA: TGTGCCAGCAGTCCCCGACAGGAAGCTTTCTTT.

The rearrangement links TRBV4-2 to TRBJ2-7, with D maybe TRBD2 (5 bases). V was trimmed by 2 bases and J by 3 bases, leaving 14 bases between them. Germline CDR1 reads LGHNA; CDR2 reads YNFKEQ. The CDR3 is 15 amino acids. The DNA of the CDR3 is TGTGCCAGCAGCCAATATAGAGGGCAGAACTACGAGCAGTACTTC. It specifies CASSQYRGQNYEQYF.

A few counts support this clonotype. This chain links TRBV20-1 with TRBJ1-5; tentatively, D is TRBD1 (6 bases). Germline values: CDR1 DFQATT, CDR2 SNEGSKA (reference sequence). The CDR3 covers 16 residues. Trimming removed 6 bases from V and 4 bases from J, with 22 bases in between. CDR3 bases: TGCAGTGCGTCCATACAAGGGGGGCGGACAAATCAGCCCCAGCATTTT. Translating gives CSASIQGGRTNQPQHF.

V and J are TRBV10-3 and TRBJ1-2, with a weak D call TRBD1 (5 bases). Deletions cut 6 bases from V and 0 bases from J, with 14 bases between. Per the germline V gene, CDR1 is ENHRY and CDR2 is SYGVKD. The CDR3 is made up of 15 amino acids. The CDR3, as DNA: TGTGCCATCAGCGCAGGGCTCCTACCTAACTATGGCTACACCTTC. It is translated as CAISAGLLPNYGYTF.

Only a few counts were recorded for this clonotype. This chain joins TRBV6-2 or TRBV6-3 and TRBJ2-7, with D unresolved. This CDR3 spans 14 amino acids. Germline assignment: CDR1 MNHEY and CDR2 SVGEGT. Trimming pared 2 bases from V and 0 bases from J, leaving 8 bases between. The CDR3 loop reads CASSYGPISYEQYF. CDR3 DNA: TGTGCCAGCAGTTACGGGCCGATCTCCTACGAGCAGTACTTC.

This clonotype was counted many times. The chain recombines TRBV2 with TRBJ1-2; D might be TRBD1 (6 bases). This CDR3 is 15 amino acids long. V lost 7 bases and J 2 bases, leaving 17 bases between the germline ends. Germline CDR1 SNHLY, CDR2 FYNNEI. CDR3 residues: CASTETGSQNYGYTF. The CDR3 bases are TGTGCCAGCACCGAAACAGGGAGCCAGAACTATGGCTACACCTTC.

V usage is TRBV10-3 and J usage is TRBJ2-7; D is uncertain. The germline V and J ends were trimmed by 3 bases and 5 bases, with 5 bases remaining between them. Germline loops: CDR1 ENHRY, CDR2 SYGVKD. The CDR3 runs to 11 residues. The CDR3 loop reads CAISEWDEQYF. The CDR3 DNA sequence: TGTGCCATCAGTGAATGGGACGAGCAGTACTTC.

The gene calls are TRBV20-1 and TRBJ2-1; unclear D gene. There are 16 residues in the CDR3. V lost 4 bases to trimming and J lost 0 bases, with 16 bases between them. Germline-derived CDR1 and CDR2 are DFQATT and SNEGSKA (reference sequence). The CDR3 sequence is CSATPLERASYNEQFF. CDR3 bases: TGCAGTGCTACGCCCTTGGAACGGGCCTCCTACAATGAGCAGTTCTTC.

This clonotype has a handful of counts. This rearrangement joins TRBV12-3 or TRBV12-4 to TRBJ1-4; D call uncertain. V gave up 7 bases and J gave up 1 base, with 10 bases separating them. This CDR3 spans 14 amino acids. CDR3 DNA sequence: TGTGCCAGCACCCCGGTGATAACTAATGAAAAACTGTTTTTT. It translates to CASTPVITNEKLFF.

This chain connects TRBV18 to TRBJ2-3, with D hard to call. The CDR3 loop spans 18 amino acids. CDR1 is KGHSH, CDR2 LQKENI, per germline. Trimming shortened V by 6 bases and J by 0 bases, and 22 bases separated the two germline ends. In nucleotides, the CDR3 is TGTGCCAGCTCGCCCAGGCCGGCCGGGTCTATTAGCACAGATACGCAGTATTTT. It specifies CASSPRPAGSISTDTQYF.

The rearrangement uses TRBV28 and TRBJ2-5; D is tentatively TRBD1 or TRBD2 (5 bases each). V dropped 3 bases and J dropped 5 bases, with 13 bases sitting between them. There are 14 residues in the CDR3. The germline V gene has CDR1 MDHEN and CDR2 SYDVKM. The CDR3 loop reads CASSFSRWGETQYF. The CDR3, as DNA: TGTGCCAGCAGTTTCTCACGATGGGGGGAGACCCAGTACTTC.

This clonotype was observed a handful of times. V gene TRBV7-2 combines with J gene TRBJ2-7; weak D call: TRBD2 (6 bases). CDR3 length: 14 residues. Germline CDR1 is SGHTA and CDR2 is FQGNSA. V gave up 4 bases and J gave up 0 bases, with 10 bases separating them. In DNA form, the CDR3 reads TGTGCCAGCAGCTGGGACTTAAACTCCTACGAGCAGTACTTC. Translated, it gives CASSWDLNSYEQYF. Full variable domain (outside the CDR3, taken from reference TRBV7-2 and TRBJ2-7): GAGVSQSPSNKVTEKGKDVELRCDPISGHTALYWYRQSLGQGLEFLIYFQGNSAPDKSGLPSDRFSAERTGGSVSTLTIQRTQQEDSAVYLCASSWDLNSYEQYFGPGTRLTVT.

The chain uses TRBV28 and TRBJ2-4; 7 bases line up with TRBD1. The ends lost 4 bases at V and 10 bases at J; junction bases unmatched: 7. Germline V lookup: CDR1 MDHEN, CDR2 SYDVKM. The CDR3 is 13 amino acids. The CDR3, as DNA: TGTGCCAGCAGTTGGACAGGTGACGCGATTCAGTACTTC. Translating gives CASSWTGDAIQYF. Combining the CDR3 with reference TRBV28 and TRBJ2-4 gives the whole variable domain DVKVTQSSRYLVKRTGEKVFLECVQDMDHENMFWYRQDPGLGLRLIYFSYDVKMKEKGDIPEGYSVSREKKERFSLILESASTNQTSMYLCASSWTGDAIQYFGAGTRLSVL.

This clonotype was counted a few times. The genes are TRBV18 and TRBJ2-6; D ambiguous. This CDR3 has 15 amino acids. The V gene lost 4 bases and the J gene lost 0 bases, with 7 bases spanning the gap. The germline V gene encodes CDR1 KGHSH and CDR2 LQKENI. CDR3 nucleotide sequence: TGTGCCAGCTCACTCGACCACTCTGGGGCCAACGTCCTGACTTTC. Translated: CASSLDHSGANVLTF.

This clonotype was observed at least ten times. The CDR3: CSARELVSYEQFF. Written as DNA, the CDR3 is TGCAGTGCTAGAGAACTAGTAAGCTATGAGCAGTTCTTC. The gene calls are TRBV20-1 and TRBJ2-1; perhaps TRBD2 as D (5 bases). Between the trimmed V and J ends, which lost 0 bases and 8 bases, there was a span of 11 bases. This CDR3 is 13 amino acids long. Germline CDR1 and CDR2: DFQATT and SNEGSKA (reference sequence).